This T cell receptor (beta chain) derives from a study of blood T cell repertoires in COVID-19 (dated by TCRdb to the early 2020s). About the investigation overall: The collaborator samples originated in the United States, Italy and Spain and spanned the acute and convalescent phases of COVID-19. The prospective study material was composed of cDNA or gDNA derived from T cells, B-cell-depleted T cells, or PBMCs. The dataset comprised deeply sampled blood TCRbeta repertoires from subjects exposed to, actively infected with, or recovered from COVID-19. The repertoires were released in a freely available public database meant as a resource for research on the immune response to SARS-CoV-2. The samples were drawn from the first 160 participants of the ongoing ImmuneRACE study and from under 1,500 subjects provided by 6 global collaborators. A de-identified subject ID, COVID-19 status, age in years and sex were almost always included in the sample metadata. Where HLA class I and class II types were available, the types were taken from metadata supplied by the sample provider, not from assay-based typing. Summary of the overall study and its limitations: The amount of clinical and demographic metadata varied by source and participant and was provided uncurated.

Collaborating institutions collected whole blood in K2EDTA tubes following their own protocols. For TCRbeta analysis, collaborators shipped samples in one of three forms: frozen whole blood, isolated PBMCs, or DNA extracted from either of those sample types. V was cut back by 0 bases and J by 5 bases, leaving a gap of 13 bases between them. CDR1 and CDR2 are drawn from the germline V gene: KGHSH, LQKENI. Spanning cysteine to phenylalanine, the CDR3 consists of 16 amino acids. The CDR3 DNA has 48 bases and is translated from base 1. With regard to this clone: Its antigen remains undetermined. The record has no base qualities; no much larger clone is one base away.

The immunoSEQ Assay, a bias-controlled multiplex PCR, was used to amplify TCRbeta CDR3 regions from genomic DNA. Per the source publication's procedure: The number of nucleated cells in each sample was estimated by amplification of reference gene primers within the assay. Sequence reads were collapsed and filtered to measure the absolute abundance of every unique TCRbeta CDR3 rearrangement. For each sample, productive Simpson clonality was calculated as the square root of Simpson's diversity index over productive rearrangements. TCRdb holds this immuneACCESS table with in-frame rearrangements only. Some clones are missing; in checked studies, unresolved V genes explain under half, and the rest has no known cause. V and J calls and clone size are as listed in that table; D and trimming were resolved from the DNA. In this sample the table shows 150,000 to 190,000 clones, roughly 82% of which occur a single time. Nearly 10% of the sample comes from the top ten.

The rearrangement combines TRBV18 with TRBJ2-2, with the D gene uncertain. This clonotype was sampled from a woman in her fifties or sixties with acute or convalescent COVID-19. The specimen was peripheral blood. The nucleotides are TGTGCCAGCTCACCACCGGGCTCGATAGGAACCGGGGAGCTGTTTTTT. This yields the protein CASSPPGSIGTGELFF.